The 26 T cell receptor beta chains presented below share a single source sample, sequenced in a study of blood T cell repertoires in COVID-19. Clones were read by immunoSEQ multiplex PCR, and TCRdb kept only the in-frame ones, dropping some. The repertoire holds 200,000 to 300,000 clones, about 90% seen once, with 3% in the top ten. The source material was peripheral blood. These receptors were collected from a man younger than 30 with active or convalescent COVID-19.

The rearrangement uses TRBV10-3 and TRBJ1-5; D is unclear. The CDR3 has 15 amino acids. The germline V gene has CDR1 ENHRY and CDR2 SYGVKD. The V and J ends lost 3 bases and 3 bases respectively, with 12 bases between them. CDR3 amino acids: CAISDPGAINQPQHF. CDR3 coding DNA: TGTGCCATCAGTGATCCAGGCGCGATCAATCAGCCCCAGCATTTT.

V gene TRBV7-2 combines with J gene TRBJ2-2; D is ambiguous. V was shortened by 3 bases and J by 2 bases, with 4 bases between the two germline ends. Germline CDR1 is SGHTA and CDR2 is FQGNSA. There are 13 residues in the CDR3. In DNA, the CDR3 is TGTGCCAGCAGCTTTAGCAACACCGGGGAGCTGTTTTTT. Translation gives CASSFSNTGELFF. Based on the CDR3 plus reference TRBV7-2 and TRBJ2-2, the full variable domain is GAGVSQSPSNKVTEKGKDVELRCDPISGHTALYWYRQSLGQGLEFLIYFQGNSAPDKSGLPSDRFSAERTGGSVSTLTIQRTQQEDSAVYLCASSFSNTGELFFGEGSRLTVL.

The chain links TRBV7-9 to TRBJ1-5; 11 bases are shared with TRBD1. The length of the CDR3 is 16 residues. The junction had 6 bases not matched to a gene; V was cut back by 4 bases and J by 4 bases. In germline, CDR1 is SEHNR, CDR2 FQNEAQ (reference sequence). CDR3 sequence (DNA): TGTGCCAGCAGCTCGACCGGGACAGGGGGGAATCAGCCCCAGCATTTT. Its translation: CASSSTGTGGNQPQHF.

The chain joins TRBV10-2 to TRBJ1-2; TRBD1 matches at 10 bases. This CDR3 spans 18 amino acids. V shed 8 bases and J 0 bases; nucleotides not matched to a gene: 15. Germline V gene lookup returns CDR1 WSHSY and CDR2 SAAADI. The CDR3 bases are TGCGCCAGCCGCCCATCCGGGACAGGGGAGCAAGCTAACTATGGCTACACCTTC. It yields the protein CASRPSGTGEQANYGYTF.

The gene calls are TRBV13 and TRBJ2-3; D is unclear. CDR1 PRHDT and CDR2 FYEKMQ come from the germline V gene (reference sequence). The CDR3 has 15 residues. V was shortened by 0 bases and J by 2 bases, with 9 bases between the two germline ends. Here the CDR3 reads CASSLGTPDTDTQYF. CDR3 coding DNA: TGTGCCAGCAGCTTAGGGACACCCGACACAGATACGCAGTATTTT.

The chain recombines TRBV25-1 with TRBJ1-5; 8 bases map to TRBD1. This CDR3 spans 16 amino acids. Germline CDR1 is MGHDK and CDR2 is SYGVNS. J lost 0 bases, V lost 6 bases, and 7 bases had no gene match. The CDR3 loop reads CASRTDRENSNQPQHF. DNA for the CDR3: TGTGCCAGCAGGACGGACAGGGAAAATAGCAATCAGCCCCAGCATTTT.

This chain connects TRBV28 to TRBJ1-5; 7 bases map to TRBD1. J gave up 0 bases and V 6 bases, and 11 bases lay outside the gene matches. This CDR3 is 17 amino acids long. Germline V CDR1 and CDR2: MDHEN, SYDVKM. The CDR3 sequence is CASSLRDSLSSNQPQHF. The CDR3 nucleotides read TGTGCCAGCAGCCTCCGGGACAGCCTTTCTAGCAATCAGCCCCAGCATTTT.

The chain recombines TRBV28 with TRBJ2-5; TRBD2 matches at 10 bases. Unmatched junction bases numbered 4, after V lost 10 bases and J lost 2 bases. Germline loops: CDR1 MDHEN, CDR2 SYDVKM. The CDR3 has 13 residues. CDR3 nucleotides: TGTGCCACCGGGACTAGCGTGCAAGAGACCCAGTACTTC. The encoded protein is CATGTSVQETQYF.

The chain employs TRBV11-2 and TRBJ2-3; D perhaps matches TRBD2 (5 bases). Germline V gene data show CDR1 as SGHAT and CDR2 as FQNNGV. This CDR3 spans 14 amino acids. V dropped 3 bases and J dropped 5 bases, with 12 bases sitting between them. CDR3 nucleotides: TGTGCCAGCAGCTTGACCCCCCGGGGAGATACGCAGTATTTT. This encodes CASSLTPRGDTQYF. Filled out from reference TRBV11-2 and TRBJ2-3, the complete variable domain reads EAGVAQSPRYKIIEKRQSVAFWCNPISGHATLYWYQQILGQGPKLLIQFQNNGVVDDSQLPKDRFSAERLKGVDSTLKIQPAKLEDSAVYLCASSLTPRGDTQYFGPGTRLTVL.

V and J are TRBV5-5 and TRBJ1-1; 9 bases map to TRBD1. The germline V gene has CDR1 SGHKS and CDR2 YYEKEE (reference sequence). Trimming cost V 3 bases and J 6 bases; bases outside gene matches: 9. CDR3 length equals 15 residues. In DNA, the CDR3 is TGTGCCAGCAGCTGGGCATACAGGGGGCGGGCTGAAGCTTTCTTT. This codes for CASSWAYRGRAEAFF. Using reference TRBV5-5 and TRBJ1-1 for the parts outside the CDR3, the full variable domain is DAGVTQSPTHLIKTRGQQVTLRCSPISGHKSVSWYQQVLGQGPQFIFQYYEKEERGRGNFPDRFSARQFPNYSSELNVNALLLGDSALYLCASSWAYRGRAEAFFGQGTRLTVV.

The rearrangement joins TRBV7-2 to TRBJ1-3; D gene uncertain. The germline V and J ends were trimmed by 3 bases and 4 bases, with 7 bases remaining between them. The CDR3 extends over 13 amino acids. CDR1 and CDR2 from the germline V gene are SGHTA and FQGNSA. CDR3 in amino acids: CASSLSEGNTIYF. The CDR3 DNA sequence: TGTGCCAGCAGCTTGTCGGAGGGAAACACCATATATTTT. Complete variable domain (other parts from reference TRBV7-2 and TRBJ1-3): GAGVSQSPSNKVTEKGKDVELRCDPISGHTALYWYRQSLGQGLEFLIYFQGNSAPDKSGLPSDRFSAERTGGSVSTLTIQRTQQEDSAVYLCASSLSEGNTIYFGEGSWLTVV.

The chain combines TRBV5-6 with TRBJ1-5; D might be TRBD1 (5 bases). Looked up from germline, CDR1 is SGHDT and CDR2 is YYEEEE. V lost 2 bases and J 7 bases, leaving 19 bases between the germline ends. This CDR3 contains 16 residues. The CDR3 loop reads CASSLFVRGNGQPQHF. CDR3 sequence (DNA): TGTGCCAGCAGCTTATTTGTAAGGGGTAACGGCCAGCCCCAGCATTTT.

This sequence joins TRBV11-2 and TRBJ1-1; the D gene is possibly TRBD1 (5 bases). Germline V gene data show CDR1 as SGHAT and CDR2 as FQNNGV. The CDR3 runs to 12 residues. V shed 5 bases and J shed 6 bases, with 10 bases lying between them. The CDR3 coding sequence is TGTGCCAGCAGCGGGGGGATGGCTGAAGCTTTCTTT. Its protein is CASSGGMAEAFF. The full variable domain, with the rest looked up from reference TRBV11-2 and TRBJ1-1, is EAGVAQSPRYKIIEKRQSVAFWCNPISGHATLYWYQQILGQGPKLLIQFQNNGVVDDSQLPKDRFSAERLKGVDSTLKIQPAKLEDSAVYLCASSGGMAEAFFGQGTRLTVV.

The rearrangement uses TRBV25-1 and TRBJ1-1; D may be TRBD1 (6 bases). The CDR3 spans 14 residues. Looked up from germline, CDR1 is MGHDK and CDR2 is SYGVNS. The V end lost 4 bases, the J end lost 5 bases, and 14 bases lay between the germline ends. The CDR3 sequence is CASSGPGVYTEAFF. The CDR3, as DNA: TGTGCCAGCAGTGGGCCAGGGGTGTATACTGAAGCTTTCTTT.

This chain uses TRBV5-1 with TRBJ2-7; TRBD2 agrees at 9 bases. CDR1 SGHRS and CDR2 YFSETQ come from the germline V gene. After removal of 3 bases from V and 2 bases from J, the junction contained 15 bases not matched to a gene. This CDR3 contains 18 residues. CDR3 in DNA: TGCGCCAGCAGCTATCTAGCGGGGACGACGGGGGGCCCCTACGAGCAGTACTTC. Protein sequence: CASSYLAGTTGGPYEQYF.

The chain carries TRBV28 and TRBJ1-5; maybe TRBD1 (5 bases). CDR1 and CDR2 from the germline V gene are MDHEN and SYDVKM. Trimming left V 6 bases short and J 1 base short, with 10 bases between. The CDR3 consists of 14 residues. The chain's CDR3 is CASRSDRSNQPQHF. The CDR3 DNA sequence: TGTGCCAGCAGGTCAGACAGAAGCAATCAGCCCCAGCATTTT.

This clone was recorded a few times. Other DNA sequences in this specimen translate into the identical CDR3. The rearrangement links TRBV3-1 (or the pseudogene TRBV3-2) to TRBJ1-5; a weak D match, TRBD1 (5 bases). This CDR3 contains 13 residues. V lost 0 bases and J 7 bases, leaving 7 bases between the germline ends. Germline CDR1 LGHDT, CDR2 YNNKEL (reference sequence). This CDR3 is CASSQDRVQPQHF. In DNA form, the CDR3 reads TGTGCCAGCAGCCAAGACAGGGTCCAGCCCCAGCATTTT.

The chain joins TRBV11-2 to TRBJ1-1, with 7 bases identical to TRBD1. The V gene's germline CDR1 is SGHAT and CDR2 FQNNGV. The CDR3 runs 14 residues. V trimming: 1 base; J trimming: 5 bases; junction bases outside the gene matches: 4. The CDR3 region has the DNA TGTGCCAGCAGCTTAGGACAGGGCAGTACTGAAGCTTTCTTT. Its translation: CASSLGQGSTEAFF.

The gene calls are TRBV7-8 and TRBJ1-1; no clear D. Germline V CDR1 and CDR2: SGHVS, FQNEAQ. The CDR3 sequence is 14 residues long. The V end was cut by 3 bases, the J end by 1 base, with 9 bases between. The CDR3 sequence: CASSLSRGNTEAFF. The CDR3 nucleotides are TGTGCCAGCAGCTTGAGTCGGGGGAACACTGAAGCTTTCTTT.

This rearrangement joins TRBV2 to TRBJ1-1, with 10 bases lining up with TRBD1. V shed 6 bases, J shed 11 bases, and the junction held 6 bases outside the gene matches. Germline V gene sequence: CDR1 SNHLY, CDR2 FYNNEI. The CDR3 spans 12 residues. The CDR3 sequence: CASSRDRGWAFF. CDR3 in DNA: TGTGCCAGCAGCCGGGACAGGGGTTGGGCTTTCTTT. The full variable domain, with the rest looked up from reference TRBV2 and TRBJ1-1, is EPEVTQTPSHQVTQMGQEVILRCVPISNHLYFYWYRQILGQKVEFLVSFYNNEISEKSEIFDDQFSVERPDGSNFTLKIRSTKLEDSAMYFCASSRDRGWAFFGQGTRLTVV.

Only one count was recorded for this clone. The J gene is TRBJ2-1, the V gene TRBV5-1, with a weak D call TRBD2 (5 bases). CDR1 SGHRS and CDR2 YFSETQ come from the germline V gene. V was shortened by 8 bases and J by 2 bases, with 14 bases between the two germline ends. The CDR3 contains 14 residues. The CDR3 coding sequence is TGCGCCAGTGGGCAGCGGAGTACCTACAATGAGCAGTTCTTC. It specifies CASGQRSTYNEQFF.

This rearrangement joins TRBV28 to TRBJ2-7; 10 positions match TRBD2. Trimming removed 5 bases from V and 2 bases from J; junction bases left unmatched: 9. Germline CDR1 is MDHEN and CDR2 is SYDVKM. The CDR3 contains 16 residues. Here the CDR3 reads CASSALAGAFPYEQYF. In nucleotides, the CDR3 is TGTGCCAGCAGTGCGCTAGCGGGAGCCTTTCCCTACGAGCAGTACTTC.

A few counts support this clone. The gene calls are TRBV28 and TRBJ2-2; a possible D gene is TRBD2 (7 bases). Germline loops: CDR1 MDHEN, CDR2 SYDVKM. V dropped 2 bases and J dropped 5 bases, with 15 bases sitting between them. This CDR3 comprises 16 residues. For the CDR3, the DNA is TGTGCCAGCAGTTTAAGGGTCGGGGGGCCTACCGGGGAGCTGTTTTTT. This codes for CASSLRVGGPTGELFF.

V usage is TRBV6-2 or TRBV6-3 and J usage is TRBJ1-1, with 12 bases matching TRBD1. J lost 7 bases, V lost 6 bases, and 15 bases had no gene match. The CDR3 is made up of 17 amino acids. The germline V gene encodes CDR1 MNHEY and CDR2 SVGEGT. The CDR3 loop is CASSLRDRGPTPFEAFF. In DNA, the CDR3 is TGTGCCAGCAGCCTCCGGGACAGGGGGCCAACCCCCTTTGAAGCTTTCTTT.

The V and J genes are TRBV6-2 or TRBV6-3 and TRBJ2-3; 7 positions agree with TRBD1. V shed 2 bases, J shed 8 bases, and the junction held 7 bases outside the gene matches. In germline, CDR1 is MNHEY, CDR2 SVGEGT. The length of the CDR3 is 14 residues. CDR3 sequence reads: CASSYRGDRVTQYF. The DNA for the CDR3 is TGTGCCAGCAGTTACCGGGGAGACAGGGTTACGCAGTATTTT.

CDR3 region: CASSLAGGPDEQFF. Written as DNA, the CDR3 is TGTGCCAGCAGCTTAGCGGGGGGGCCGGATGAGCAGTTCTTC. The chain couples TRBV7-3 to TRBJ2-1; 9 nucleotides line up with TRBD2. Germline V CDR1 and CDR2: SGHTA, FQGTGA. The CDR3 covers 14 residues. V shed 2 bases and J 8 bases; nucleotides not matched to a gene: 4.